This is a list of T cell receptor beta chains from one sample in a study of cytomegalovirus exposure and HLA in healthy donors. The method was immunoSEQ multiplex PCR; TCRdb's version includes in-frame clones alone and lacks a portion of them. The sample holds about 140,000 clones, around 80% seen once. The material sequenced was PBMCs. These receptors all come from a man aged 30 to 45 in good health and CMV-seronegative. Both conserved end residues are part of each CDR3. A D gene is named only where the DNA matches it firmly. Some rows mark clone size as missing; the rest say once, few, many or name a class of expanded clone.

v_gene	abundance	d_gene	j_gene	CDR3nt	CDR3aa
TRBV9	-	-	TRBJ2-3	TGTGCCAGCAGCGTAGAGCCAGGGGGCACAGATACGCAGTATTTT	CASSVEPGGTDTQYF
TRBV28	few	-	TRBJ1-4	TGTGCCAGCAGTCCTGACATCGCAACTAATGAAAAACTGTTTTTT	CASSPDIATNEKLFF
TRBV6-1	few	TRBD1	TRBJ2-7	TGTGCCGCGTCCGGCCAGGGGGCGGATGAGCAGTACTTC	CAASGQGADEQYF
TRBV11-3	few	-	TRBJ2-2	TGTGCCAGCAGCTTAGAGGGGGCTTCCACCGGGGAGCTGTTTTTT	CASSLEGASTGELFF
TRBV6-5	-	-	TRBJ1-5	TGTGCCAGCAGTTACTCGACTGGGGACATGCAGCCCCAGCATTTT	CASSYSTGDMQPQHF
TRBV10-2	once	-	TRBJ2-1	TGCGCCAGCAGCGACTTTTGGGGAAGGGGGCAGTTCTTC	CASSDFWGRGQFF
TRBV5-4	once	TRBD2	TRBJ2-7	TGTGCCAGCAGCCCTGGACTAGCGGGATTCTACGAGCAGTACTTC	CASSPGLAGFYEQYF
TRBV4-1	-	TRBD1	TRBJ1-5	TGCGCCAGCAGCCAAGGGGGACAGGTTGGGAATCAGCCCCAGCATTTT	CASSQGGQVGNQPQHF
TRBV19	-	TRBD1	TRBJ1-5	TGTGCCAGTAGTATGCAGGGGGTAGATCAGCCCCAGCATTTT	CASSMQGVDQPQHF
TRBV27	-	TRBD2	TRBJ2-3	TGTGCCAGCAGTTTAAGCGTTACCGGGGGGGCCCCAGATACGCAGTATTTT	CASSLSVTGGAPDTQYF
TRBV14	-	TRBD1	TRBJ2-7	TGTGCCAGCAGCCAAGCTCCCGGACAGGGCTACGAGCAGTACTTC	CASSQAPGQGYEQYF
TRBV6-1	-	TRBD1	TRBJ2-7	TGTGCCAGCAAGAACAGGGGGCGATCCTACGAGCAGTACTTC	CASKNRGRSYEQYF
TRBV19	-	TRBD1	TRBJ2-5	TGTGCCAGTAACACGGGACAGGGAGAGACCCAGTACTTC	CASNTGQGETQYF
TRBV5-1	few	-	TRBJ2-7	TGCGCCAGCAGCTTGAACCCAGGGTACTACGAGCAGTACTTC	CASSLNPGYYEQYF
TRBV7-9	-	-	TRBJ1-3	TGTGCCAGCAGCCCAGACAGGTCCTCTGGAAACACCATATATTTT	CASSPDRSSGNTIYF
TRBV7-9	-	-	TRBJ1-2	TGTTCCAGCAGCGCCCAAGGAGGTGGCTACACCTTC	CSSSAQGGGYTF
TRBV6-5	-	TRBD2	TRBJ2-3	TGTGCCAGCAGTTACCTAGTAGCGGGACGCACAGATACGCAGTATTTT	CASSYLVAGRTDTQYF
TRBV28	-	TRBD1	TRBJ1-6	TGTGCCAGCAGTTTCCTCCGGACAGGGGCTTGGTCACCCCTCCACTTT	CASSFLRTGAWSPLHF
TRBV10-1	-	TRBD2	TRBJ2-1	TGCGCCAGCAGTGTATCGGGAGGCCGCGAGTTCTTC	CASSVSGGREFF
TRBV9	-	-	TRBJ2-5	TGTGCCAGCAGCGCCAGAGGAGAGACCCAGTACTTC	CASSARGETQYF
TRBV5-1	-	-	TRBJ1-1	TGCGCCAGCAGCTTGGACCGGGTCACGGCCTCAGAAGCTTTCTTT	CASSLDRVTASEAFF
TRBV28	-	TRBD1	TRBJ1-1	TGTGCCAGCAGATACACAGGGGCGACTGAAGCTTTCTTT	CASRYTGATEAFF
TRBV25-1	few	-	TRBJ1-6	TGTGCCAGCCAACTTGGGGGGGATAATTCACCCCTCCACTTT	CASQLGGDNSPLHF
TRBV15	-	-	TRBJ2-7	TGTGCCACCAGCAGAAAAACAGGGACCTACGAGCAGTACTTC	CATSRKTGTYEQYF
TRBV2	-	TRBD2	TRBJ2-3	TGTGCCAGCAGTGTGTTGACACGGGGACTAGCTGTCGCAGATACGCAGTATTTT	CASSVLTRGLAVADTQYF
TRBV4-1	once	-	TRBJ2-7	TGCGCCAGCAGCGAGTGGAGGGGGCGACTCTACGAGCAGTACTTC	CASSEWRGRLYEQYF
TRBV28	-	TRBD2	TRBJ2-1	TGTGCCAGCAGCCCTCAGCGGGGGGGCTCATACAATGAGCAGTTCTTC	CASSPQRGGSYNEQFF
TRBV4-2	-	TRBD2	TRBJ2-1	TGTGCCAGCACCCCGGGGGGTTCCTACAATGAGCAGTTCTTC	CASTPGGSYNEQFF
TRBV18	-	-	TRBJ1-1	TGTGCCAGCTCACCAAGCATTAACACTGAAGCTTTCTTT	CASSPSINTEAFF